Listed here are 18 T cell receptor beta chains from one sample, sequenced in a study of blood T cells in healthy people across ages. A J-beta primer mix and a sample-barcoded 5' primer were used in a second PCR of about 7 to 12 cycles. Via MiXCR, TCRdb re-called the 5' RACE reads, giving one row per CDR3 protein. The sample holds fewer than 800,000 distinct CDR3 sequences; about 21% are singletons and the top ten take 3% to 4%. The sample was blood. The receptors derive from a man aged 70-80 years in good health.

At least ten counts were recorded for this clonotype. This chain connects TRBV27 to TRBJ1-6; D is perhaps TRBD1 (5 bases). The CDR3 extends over 14 amino acids. Germline values: CDR1 MNHEY, CDR2 SMNVEV (reference sequence). Trimming stripped 4 bases from V and 7 bases from J, with 11 bases between. CDR3 sequence: CASSSGTANSPLHF. DNA for the CDR3: TGTGCCAGCAGTTCCGGGACCGCGAATTCACCCCTCCACTTT.

This clonotype was seen only once. V is TRBV28 and J is TRBJ1-5, with D tentatively TRBD1 (5 bases). V shed 4 bases and J shed 6 bases, with 10 bases lying between them. The germline gives CDR1 MDHEN, CDR2 SYDVKM. This CDR3 region has 13 residues. The CDR3 spells CASSSRVLQPQHF. CDR3 nucleotide sequence: TGTGCCAGCAGTTCCAGGGTACTTCAGCCCCAGCATTTT.

This rearrangement joins TRBV20-1 to TRBJ2-7; D may be TRBD1 (5 bases). The CDR3 has 12 residues. Per the germline V gene, CDR1 is DFQATT and CDR2 is SNEGSKA (reference sequence). Trimming pared 4 bases from V and 3 bases from J, leaving 10 bases between. The CDR3 region has the DNA TGCAGTGCTACAGGGTTAGACTACGAGCAGTACTTC. Translated, it gives CSATGLDYEQYF.

The rearrangement links TRBV4-3 to TRBJ1-3; no reliable D call. V gave up 1 base and J gave up 0 bases, with 10 bases separating them. Germline V gene sequence: CDR1 LGHNA, CDR2 YSLEER. The CDR3 is 16 residues long. This CDR3 is CASSQGTEISGNTIYF. CDR3 nucleotides: TGCGCCAGCAGCCAAGGTACAGAGATCTCTGGAAACACCATATATTTT.

CDR3 amino acids: CSARETSRGETQYF. CDR3 nucleotide sequence: TGCAGTGCTAGAGAAACGTCGCGAGGAGAGACCCAGTACTTC. The genes are TRBV20-1 and TRBJ2-5; D remains ambiguous. Germline V lookup: CDR1 DFQATT, CDR2 SNEGSKA (reference sequence). This CDR3 has 14 amino acids. Trimming removed 0 bases from V and 4 bases from J, with 12 bases in between.

The rearrangement uses TRBV5-1 and TRBJ2-7, with 7 bases identical to TRBD2. J lost 2 bases, V lost 7 bases, and 9 bases had no gene match. The length of the CDR3 is 14 residues. Germline V CDR1 and CDR2: SGHRS, YFSETQ. The CDR3 DNA reads TGCGCCAGCCGCCAGGCAGGGAGGGCCTACGAGCAGTACTTC. Protein product: CASRQAGRAYEQYF.

V and J are TRBV20-1 and TRBJ2-1; tentatively, D is TRBD1 (5 bases). In germline, CDR1 is DFQATT, CDR2 SNEGSKA (reference sequence). This CDR3 has 12 amino acids. The V end was cut by 3 bases, the J end by 9 bases, with 12 bases between. The CDR3 reads CSASKGAAEQFF. Written as DNA, the CDR3 is TGCAGTGCTAGTAAAGGGGCCGCTGAGCAGTTCTTC.

Comment on this clonotype: The junction departs from the called germline gene at one end, perhaps through a read error. The CDR3 DNA reads as TGTGCCACCAGTACCGCCTACGAGCAGTACTTC. This codes for CATSTAYEQYF. The rearrangement joins TRBV6-2 or TRBV6-3 to TRBJ2-1; D remains ambiguous. TRBJ2-7 matches the DNA end more closely, so the J call is doubtful. Looked up from germline, CDR1 is MNHEY and CDR2 is SVGEGT. The CDR3 runs to 11 residues.

This clonotype showed up just a few times. V is TRBV28 and J is TRBJ2-1; 9 positions match TRBD1. The CDR3 covers 17 residues. V gave up 5 bases and J gave up 0 bases; unmatched junction bases: 8. CDR1 and CDR2 (germline): MDHEN, SYDVKM. The CDR3 protein is CASSALQGANSYNEQFF. CDR3 sequence (DNA): TGTGCCAGCAGTGCACTACAGGGGGCGAACTCCTACAATGAGCAGTTCTTC.

This clonotype was found a few times. V gene TRBV10-3 combines with J gene TRBJ2-7, with 8 nucleotides matching TRBD1. This CDR3 region has 15 residues. V gave up 0 bases and J gave up 4 bases; unmatched junction bases: 5. The germline V gene encodes CDR1 ENHRY and CDR2 SYGVKD. The CDR3 bases are TGTGCCATCAGTGAGTCGCTTGGACAGGGTTACGAGCAGTACTTC. This sequence encodes CAISESLGQGYEQYF.

This chain links TRBV5-1 with TRBJ1-4; 10 bases fit TRBD1. V gave up 4 bases and J gave up 7 bases; unmatched junction bases: 4. The CDR3 runs to 14 residues. CDR1 and CDR2 (germline): SGHRS, YFSETQ. This CDR3 reads CASSTGQGPEKLFF. CDR3 DNA sequence: TGCGCCAGCAGCACGGGACAGGGGCCTGAAAAACTGTTTTTT.

This clonotype was seen more than once but under ten times. This rearrangement joins TRBV6-6 to TRBJ1-3; D unresolved. Germline-derived CDR1 and CDR2 are MNHNY and SVGAGI (reference sequence). This CDR3 region has 14 residues. Trimming took 8 bases from V and 0 from J, leaving 11 bases between them. CDR3 region: CASVERRSGNTIYF. The CDR3 DNA is TGTGCCAGCGTGGAAAGACGCTCTGGAAACACCATATATTTT.

This sequence joins TRBV29-1 and TRBJ1-1, with D uncertain. The CDR3 consists of 12 residues. Germline V gives CDR1 SQVTM, CDR2 ANQGSEA. V shed 3 bases and J shed 0 bases, with 5 bases lying between them. The CDR3 loop reads CSVDLVNTEAFF. CDR3 sequence (DNA): TGCAGCGTTGATTTGGTGAACACTGAAGCTTTCTTT.

This chain uses TRBV10-3 with TRBJ2-5; D perhaps matches TRBD2 (5 bases). Germline-derived CDR1 and CDR2 are ENHRY and SYGVKD. There are 14 residues in the CDR3. The V end was cut by 0 bases, the J end by 13 bases, with 18 bases between. In nucleotides, the CDR3 is TGTGCCATCAGTGAGTCGACGGGGTCTGGTGGTATGTACTTC. Translated, it gives CAISESTGSGGMYF.

This clonotype was detected only once. The chain has TRBV13 and TRBJ1-3, with 8 bases that match TRBD1. V was pared by 5 bases and J by 4 bases, with 7 bases of the junction left unmatched. CDR1 is PRHDT and CDR2 is FYEKMQ in the germline V gene (reference sequence). The CDR3 spans 15 residues. The CDR3 DNA sequence: TGTGCCAGCAGCCTAAGGACAGGGTCCGGAAACACCATATATTTT. It yields the protein CASSLRTGSGNTIYF.

This rearrangement joins TRBV6-2 or TRBV6-3 to TRBJ2-1; maybe TRBD1 (6 bases). Trimming shortened V by 5 bases and J by 8 bases, and 19 bases separated the two germline ends. CDR1 and CDR2 from the germline V gene are MNHEY and SVGEGT. The CDR3 has 15 residues. The CDR3 nucleotides read TGTGCCAGCAGTCATACTAGGGAACAGGGCCATGAGCAGTTCTTC. Translation gives CASSHTREQGHEQFF.

The count of this clonotype is one. V and J are TRBV20-1 and TRBJ2-3; 12 bases fit TRBD2. Per the germline V gene, CDR1 is DFQATT and CDR2 is SNEGSKA (reference sequence). CDR3 length: 18 residues. After removal of 1 base from V and 5 bases from J, the junction contained 13 bases not matched to a gene. CDR3 coding DNA: TGCAGTGCTAGAGGACTAGCGGGAGCACTAGGTAGTATAGATACGCAGTATTTT. Its protein product is CSARGLAGALGSIDTQYF.

This clonotype was counted a few times. V usage is TRBV20-1 and J usage is TRBJ2-3; no clear D gene. CDR3 size: 13 residues. V lost 6 bases to trimming and J lost 2 bases, with 12 bases between them. CDR1 DFQATT and CDR2 SNEGSKA come from the germline V gene (reference sequence). In DNA form, the CDR3 reads TGCAGTGCCAATTCCCCTCTCACAGATACGCAGTATTTT. This codes for CSANSPLTDTQYF.